A single sample gave rise to the 14 T cell receptor beta chains below, sequenced in a study of blood T cell repertoires in COVID-19. Profiled with immunoSEQ multiplex PCR; TCRdb holds only in-frame clones, not every one. The sample yields tens of thousands of clones, around 89% seen once. The specimen sequenced was peripheral blood. Every receptor here comes from a human donor in a cohort sampled during active COVID-19.

This chain connects TRBV28 to TRBJ2-7, with a possible D match to TRBD2 (5 bases). The germline V and J ends were trimmed by 1 base and 7 bases, with 11 bases remaining between them. The CDR3 consists of 13 residues. The germline V gene encodes CDR1 MDHEN and CDR2 SYDVKM. Here the CDR3 DNA reads TGTGCCAGCAGTTTATCCGGACTCTTGGAGCAGTACTTC. This encodes CASSLSGLLEQYF.

This clone was counted once. The chain combines TRBV24-1 with TRBJ2-5, with TRBD2 as a possible D gene (5 bases). Trimming removed 5 bases at V and 2 bases at J, with 14 bases between. CDR1 and CDR2 from the germline V gene are KGHDR and SFDVKD. The CDR3 sequence is 15 residues long. The DNA of the CDR3 is TGTGCCACCAGTGCCGGTTTGGAGGATCAAGAGACCCAGTACTTC. It is translated as CATSAGLEDQETQYF.

The genes are TRBV29-1 and TRBJ2-1, with D possibly TRBD2 on 6 matching bases. The V and J ends lost 4 bases and 2 bases respectively, with 12 bases between them. Germline lookup yields CDR1 SQVTM and CDR2 ANQGSEA. CDR3 length: 14 amino acids. The CDR3 sequence: CSVGSSVTYNEQFF. The CDR3 DNA reads TGCAGCGTTGGTTCTAGCGTGACCTACAATGAGCAGTTCTTC.

The chain is built from TRBV21-1 and TRBJ1-2. TRBV21-1 is assigned pseudogene status. CDR3 size: 13 residues. CDR3 nucleotides: TGTGCCAGCAGTTTACCCGGGGGGCCTGGCTACACCTTC. This translates into CASSLPGGPGYTF.

The rearrangement joins TRBV7-9 to TRBJ2-1; no definite D call. Germline CDR1 and CDR2: SEHNR and FQNEAQ (reference sequence). The CDR3 loop spans 15 amino acids. With 6 bases removed from V and 1 base from J, the gap between germline ends came to 13 bases. In nucleotides, the CDR3 is TGTGCCAGCAGTTTCGACTCATTATCCTACAATGAGCAGTTCTTC. Protein product: CASSFDSLSYNEQFF.

The chain carries TRBV6-5 and TRBJ2-7; TRBD2 aligns across 8 bases. Germline V gives CDR1 MNHEY, CDR2 SVGAGI. The CDR3 runs 13 residues. V lost 6 bases and J lost 1; bases outside the gene matches: 2. Written as DNA, the CDR3 is TGTGCCAGCAGCAAGCGGGAGTCCTACGAGCAGTACTTC. It yields the protein CASSKRESYEQYF.

The chain recombines TRBV19 with TRBJ1-4; maybe TRBD1 (6 bases). Trimming removed 5 bases from V and 8 bases from J, with 15 bases in between. The CDR3 spans 14 residues. Germline V gene lookup returns CDR1 LNHDA and CDR2 SQIVND (reference sequence). CDR3 nucleotide sequence: TGTGCCAGTAGTTTCACAGGGATGGGGGAAAAACTGTTTTTT. Translating gives CASSFTGMGEKLFF.

The chain couples TRBV28 to TRBJ2-3; TRBD2 aligns across 10 bases. V was pared by 7 bases and J by 1 base, with 5 bases of the junction left unmatched. CDR3 length: 15 residues. CDR1 is MDHEN and CDR2 is SYDVKM in the germline V gene. CDR3 sequence reads: CASNPSGRRTDTQYF. The CDR3 DNA follows: TGTGCCAGCAATCCTAGCGGGAGACGCACAGATACGCAGTATTTT.

This clone was seen once. This chain links TRBV5-8 with TRBJ2-3; 9 positions match TRBD1. The CDR3 has 15 amino acids. V shed 4 bases, J shed 4 bases, and the junction held 7 bases outside the gene matches. Germline CDR1 and CDR2: SGHTS and YDEGEE. In DNA form, the CDR3 reads TGTGCCAGCAGCGTCGGGACAGGGCTCCCAGATACGCAGTATTTT. This gives the protein CASSVGTGLPDTQYF.

This sequence joins TRBV7-9 and TRBJ2-3; perhaps TRBD2 as D (6 bases). Per the germline V gene, CDR1 is SEHNR and CDR2 is FQNEAQ (reference sequence). The CDR3 is made up of 15 amino acids. V lost 5 bases to trimming and J lost 2 bases, with 14 bases between them. As DNA, the CDR3 is TGTGCCAGCAGCCCTTCTAGCGAACTCACAGATACGCAGTATTTT. As protein: CASSPSSELTDTQYF.

The V call is TRBV9, the J call TRBJ2-7; 9 bases line up with TRBD1. The CDR3 sequence is 15 residues long. After removal of 0 bases from V and 5 bases from J, the junction contained 6 bases not matched to a gene. The germline V gene has CDR1 SGDLS and CDR2 YYNGEE. The CDR3 loop reads CASSVAGTGGDEQYF. The CDR3 nucleotides are TGTGCCAGCAGCGTAGCTGGTACAGGGGGCGACGAGCAGTACTTC.

V gene TRBV6-4 combines with J gene TRBJ1-1; D is ambiguous. CDR1 is MRHNA, CDR2 SNTAGT, per germline. V was cut by 4 bases and J by 0 bases, with 15 bases left in between. This CDR3 contains 16 residues. In nucleotides, the CDR3 is TGTGCCAGCAGTGGACACCGGACGGGAATGAACACTGAAGCTTTCTTT. As protein: CASSGHRTGMNTEAFF.

The chain joins TRBV3-1 (or the pseudogene TRBV3-2) to TRBJ2-5; 10 bases agree with TRBD1. Germline V gene lookup returns CDR1 LGHDT and CDR2 YNNKEL (reference sequence). V shed 3 bases, J shed 5 bases, and the junction held 12 bases outside the gene matches. The CDR3 totals 17 residues. The CDR3 is CASSQDTGTGVLETQYF. The CDR3 nucleotides read TGTGCCAGCAGCCAGGATACCGGGACAGGGGTTTTGGAGACCCAGTACTTC.

This clone was seen more than once but under ten times. The chain is built from TRBV18 and TRBJ2-3, with TRBD2 matching over 9 bases. Trimming took 1 base from V and 1 from J; bases not matched to a gene: 0. Per the germline V gene, CDR1 is KGHSH and CDR2 is LQKENI. There are 15 residues in the CDR3. This CDR3 reads CASSPRLAGTDTQYF. The DNA of the CDR3 is TGTGCCAGCTCACCACGACTAGCGGGCACAGATACGCAGTATTTT.